The 18 T cell receptor beta chains below were found in one sample sequenced in a study of cytomegalovirus exposure and HLA in healthy donors (dated by TCRdb to the late 2010s). Library preparation employed the immunoSEQ multiplex PCR assay. The multiplex PCR relied on a mix of 60 forward primers for TCR Vbeta segments and 13 reverse primers for TCR Jbeta segments. TCRdb carries this immuneACCESS record with in-frame sequences only. Its versions omit some clonotypes, under half of them owing to an unresolved V gene in the studies checked, with the rest unexplained. This sample has 100,000 to 150,000 clones in its table, and 80% of those were observed once. About 8.9% of the sample is held by the ten biggest clonotypes. The specimen sequenced was PBMCs. The receptors here all came from a man younger than 40 in good health and CMV-seropositive.

This clone was detected only once. V gene TRBV21-1 combines with J gene TRBJ2-5; whether TRBD2, the table's D call, matches the DNA was not checked. TRBV21-1 is flagged as a pseudogene. The CDR3 totals 12 residues. The CDR3 loop is CASSKSDAVEYF. The DNA for the CDR3 is TGTGCCAGCAGCAAATCTGACGCGGTCGAGTACTTC.

For the CDR3, the DNA is TGTGCCAGCAGTTCGGGACTCTCTGGAAACACCATATATTTT. It translates to CASSSGLSGNTIYF. The chain links TRBV27 to TRBJ2-2; tentative D call: TRBD1 (5 bases). The last part of the DNA fits TRBJ1-3 better; the J call may be wrong. In germline, CDR1 is MNHEY, CDR2 SMNVEV (reference sequence). This CDR3 contains 14 residues.

V and J are TRBV9 and TRBJ2-5; no clear D. This CDR3 comprises 13 residues. Trimming left V 5 bases short and J 5 bases short, with 13 bases between. Germline assignment: CDR1 SGDLS and CDR2 YYNGEE. The CDR3 region is CASSHTSAETQYF. The CDR3, as DNA: TGTGCCAGCAGTCATACCAGCGCGGAGACCCAGTACTTC.

The chain is built from TRBV7-7 and TRBJ2-7, with D possibly matching TRBD1 (5 bases). Trimming took off 5 bases at V and 6 bases at J, with 11 bases between the two ends. In germline, CDR1 is SSHAT, CDR2 FNYEAQ (reference sequence). The CDR3 consists of 12 residues. This CDR3 is CASSPDRIEQYF. The CDR3 DNA reads TGTGCCAGCAGCCCCGACAGAATCGAGCAGTACTTC. Looking up the rest from reference TRBV7-7 and TRBJ2-7 gives the full variable domain: GAGVSQSPRYKVTKRGQDVTLRCDPISSHATLYWYQQALGQGPEFLTYFNYEAQPDKSGLPSDRFSAERPEGSISTLTIQRTEQRDSAMYRCASSPDRIEQYFGPGTRLTVT.

This chain links TRBV10-3 with TRBJ2-1, with TRBD1 matching 9 bases. This CDR3 region has 15 residues. Unmatched junction bases numbered 15, after V lost 5 bases and J lost 13 bases. Germline assignment: CDR1 ENHRY and CDR2 SYGVKD. The CDR3 DNA is TGTGCCATCAGTACCCCGGGACAGGGCCTAAAGGAACAGTTCTTC. Its translation: CAISTPGQGLKEQFF.

In its sample, this clone was seen once. This chain joins TRBV11-1 and TRBJ1-1, with 7 bases fitting TRBD1. CDR1 and CDR2 (germline): SGHAT, FQDESV (reference sequence). J lost 0 bases, V lost 5 bases, and 9 bases had no gene match. The CDR3 consists of 16 residues. The CDR3 DNA reads TGTGCCAGCAGCGACAGGGCGAAGTCTATGAACACTGAAGCTTTCTTT. It specifies CASSDRAKSMNTEAFF. The complete variable domain, with remaining parts taken from reference TRBV11-1 and TRBJ1-1, reads EAEVAQSPRYKITEKSQAVAFWCDPISGHATLYWYRQILGQGPELLVQFQDESVVDDSQLPKDRFSAERLKGVDSTLKIQPAELGDSAMYLCASSDRAKSMNTEAFFGQGTRLTVV.

V and J are TRBV4-1 and TRBJ2-7, with a possible D match to TRBD2 (5 bases). V lost 6 bases to trimming and J lost 1 base, with 10 bases between them. CDR3 size: 13 residues. Germline CDR1 reads MGHRA; CDR2 reads YSYEKL. For the CDR3, the DNA is TGCGCCAGCAGTCTTACGGGATCCTACGAGCAGTACTTC. Protein: CASSLTGSYEQYF.

This chain links TRBV5-1 with TRBJ1-4; 9 nucleotides line up with TRBD1. The length of the CDR3 is 16 residues. V shed 0 bases and J 8 bases; nucleotides not matched to a gene: 8. Germline CDR1 is SGHRS and CDR2 is YFSETQ. The DNA of the CDR3 is TGCGCCAGCAGCTTGGGGGACAGGGTGCGCAAGGAAAAACTGTTTTTT. Encoded protein: CASSLGDRVRKEKLFF.

Note on this clone: A junction boundary mismatches the germline segment, possibly from a read error. This chain connects TRBV2 to TRBJ2-5; the D is unclear. Germline loops: CDR1 SNHLY, CDR2 FYNNEI. This CDR3 is 14 amino acids long. The CDR3 reads CASKESETQEAQYF. The CDR3, as DNA: TGTGCCAGCAAAGAATCAGAAACTCAAGAGGCCCAGTACTTC.

V and J are TRBV19 and TRBJ2-2; D is possibly TRBD1 (6 bases). There are 15 residues in the CDR3. The V end was cut by 3 bases, the J end by 4 bases, with 12 bases between. Germline-derived CDR1 and CDR2 are LNHDA and SQIVND (reference sequence). The CDR3 loop is CASSINAGVTGELFF. The CDR3 nucleotides are TGTGCCAGTAGTATTAACGCAGGGGTCACCGGGGAGCTGTTTTTT.

This chain connects TRBV9 to TRBJ1-4, with unresolved D. CDR1 is SGDLS and CDR2 is YYNGEE in the germline V gene. CDR3 length: 15 residues. The V and J ends lost 3 bases and 5 bases respectively, with 14 bases between them. The DNA of the CDR3 is TGTGCCAGCAGCGACGAGATGGGCCCCAATGAAAAACTGTTTTTT. Its protein product is CASSDEMGPNEKLFF.

The V and J genes are TRBV6-6 and TRBJ2-1; 10 bases align to TRBD1. Germline V CDR1 and CDR2: MNHNY, SVGAGI (reference sequence). The CDR3 consists of 15 residues. The ends lost 6 bases at V and 8 bases at J; junction bases unmatched: 10. Here the CDR3 reads CASSTPTGGVDEQFF. CDR3 DNA: TGTGCCAGCAGCACACCGACAGGGGGCGTCGATGAGCAGTTCTTC.

This sequence joins TRBV6-5 and TRBJ2-7; D unresolved. The V and J ends lost 6 bases and 4 bases respectively, with 10 bases between them. CDR3 length equals 12 residues. Germline assignment: CDR1 MNHEY and CDR2 SVGAGI. The CDR3 DNA reads as TGTGCCAGCAGCCCCGGTCGTTACGAGCAGTACTTC. Protein: CASSPGRYEQYF.

The chain links TRBV28 to TRBJ1-4; maybe TRBD1 (5 bases). The V and J ends lost 2 bases and 1 base respectively, with 11 bases between them. There are 16 residues in the CDR3. CDR1 is MDHEN and CDR2 is SYDVKM in the germline V gene. The CDR3 nucleotides read TGTGCCAGCAGTTTACTAGGGGAGGTAACTAATGAAAAACTGTTTTTT. Protein sequence: CASSLLGEVTNEKLFF.

This clone is a singleton in its sample. V gene TRBV29-1 combines with J gene TRBJ1-1; tentatively, D is TRBD1 (6 bases). The germline CDR1 and CDR2 sequences are SQVTM and ANQGSEA. The V end was cut by 6 bases, the J end by 5 bases, with 19 bases between. This CDR3 is built from 14 residues. The CDR3 is CSVTEGGATTEAFF. The CDR3 region has the DNA TGCAGCGTAACAGAAGGGGGTGCAACGACTGAAGCTTTCTTT.

The rearrangement joins TRBV5-1 to TRBJ2-1; 12 bases are shared with TRBD2. V shed 5 bases, J shed 8 bases, and the junction held 5 bases outside the gene matches. The CDR3 extends over 14 amino acids. Germline values: CDR1 SGHRS, CDR2 YFSETQ. The CDR3 region is CASSTSGGQDEQFF. CDR3 coding DNA: TGCGCCAGCAGTACTAGCGGGGGGCAGGATGAGCAGTTCTTC.

This chain connects TRBV19 to TRBJ2-7; D gene uncertain. The CDR3 runs to 14 residues. The V gene lost 3 bases and the J gene lost 2 bases, with 11 bases spanning the gap. Germline V CDR1 and CDR2: LNHDA, SQIVND (reference sequence). This CDR3 is CASSIGAQTYEQYF. As DNA, the CDR3 is TGTGCCAGTAGTATCGGAGCTCAGACCTACGAGCAGTACTTC.

The V and J genes are TRBV5-6 and TRBJ1-1; D is uncertain. CDR1 and CDR2 from the germline V gene are SGHDT and YYEEEE. The CDR3 has 15 amino acids. V was trimmed by 2 bases and J by 0 bases, leaving 11 bases between them. CDR3 sequence (DNA): TGTGCCAGCAGCTTTTGGTCAGGCATGAACACTGAAGCTTTCTTT. It codes for CASSFWSGMNTEAFF.